This T cell receptor beta chain was retrieved from a study of T cells after yellow fever vaccination. Findings of the study overall: The booster saw the reappearance of most primary-vaccination clones (roughly 96% CD4, 80% to 90% CD8).

TCRdb redid the calling of the 5' RACE reads with MiXCR, one entry per CDR3 protein. The sample carries around 72,000 distinct CDR3 sequences, around 7% recorded once. V was shortened by 10 bases and J by 5 bases, with 18 bases between the two germline ends. This CDR3 comprises 14 residues. From germline, CDR1 is LGHNA and CDR2 YNFKEQ. As concerns this clonotype: The antigen remains unidentified.

The receptor was isolated from a man younger than 35 who received the YFV17D yellow fever vaccine. The chain joins TRBV4-2 to TRBJ2-1; no reliable D call. The sample was CD8+ T cells sorted from PBMCs, taken around 10 days after the first yellow fever vaccination. The CDR3: CAMSPELRHNEQFF. Written as DNA, the CDR3 is TGTGCCATGAGCCCCGAGCTCCGGCACAATGAGCAGTTCTTC.